This T cell receptor (beta chain) was profiled in a study of human T cells and chemical hapten exposure. Documented time point: patch test 1, 2 weeks after DPC sensitization. Stated treatment: therapeutic diphenylcyclopropenone sensitization with weekly scalp DPC. TCRdb re-called the RACE reads with MiXCR, one entry per CDR3 protein. The sample includes 60,000 to 80,000 distinct CDR3 sequences, approximately 32% of them seen just once. The source is a man aged 40-55 years with alopecia areata. Some clones in this sample may be carry-over from other donors' samples. The specimen was whole blood, collected in connection with sensitization to the hapten diphenylcyclopropenone (DPC).

The CDR3 sequence: CASSQESLAGGTDTQYF. CDR3 sequence (DNA): TGCGCCAGCAGCCAAGAGTCACTAGCGGGAGGCACAGATACGCAGTATTTT. The chain uses TRBV4-1 and TRBJ2-3; 11 positions agree with TRBD2. Trimming cost V 0 bases and J 1 base; bases outside gene matches: 3. Looked up from germline, CDR1 is MGHRA and CDR2 is YSYEKL. There are 17 residues in the CDR3.